This TCR beta chain comes out of a study of shared clonotypes between healthy human individuals. Here immunoSEQ multiplex PCR was the method, and the copy in TCRdb shows in-frame clones only, minus some. The sample consists of 530,000 or so clones, about 80% of them appearing once. Many counts were recorded for this clone. Trimming stripped 4 bases from V and 4 bases from J, with 11 bases between. The CDR3 length is 13 residues. Germline V lookup: CDR1 SGDLS, CDR2 YYNGEE. The sequencing input was PBMCs. This clonotype was sampled from a woman in her thirties or forties in good health. Some clones in this sample may be carry-over from other donors' samples. The chain recombines TRBV9 with TRBJ1-1, with D hard to call. The CDR3 sequence is CASSPTFFTEAFF. In nucleotides, the CDR3 is TGTGCCAGCAGCCCGACTTTCTTCACTGAAGCTTTCTTT.